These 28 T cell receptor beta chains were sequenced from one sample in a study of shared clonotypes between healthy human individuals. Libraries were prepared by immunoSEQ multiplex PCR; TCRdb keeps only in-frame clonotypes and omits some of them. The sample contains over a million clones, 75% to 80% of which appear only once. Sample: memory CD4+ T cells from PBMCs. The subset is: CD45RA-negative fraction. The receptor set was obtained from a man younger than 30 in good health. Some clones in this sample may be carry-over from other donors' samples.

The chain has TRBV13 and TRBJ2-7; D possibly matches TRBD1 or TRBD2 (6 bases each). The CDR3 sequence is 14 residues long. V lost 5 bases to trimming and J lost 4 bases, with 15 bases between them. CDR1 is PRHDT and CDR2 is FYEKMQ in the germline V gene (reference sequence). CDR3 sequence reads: CASSNRKGGYEQYF. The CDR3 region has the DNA TGTGCCAGCAGCAATCGGAAGGGGGGTTACGAGCAGTACTTC.

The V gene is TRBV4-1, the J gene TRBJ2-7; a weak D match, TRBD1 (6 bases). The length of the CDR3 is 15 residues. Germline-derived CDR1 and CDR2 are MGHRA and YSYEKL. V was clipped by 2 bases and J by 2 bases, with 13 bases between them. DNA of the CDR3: TGCGCCAGCAGCCAATCCGAACAGGGCACCTACGAGCAGTACTTC. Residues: CASSQSEQGTYEQYF.

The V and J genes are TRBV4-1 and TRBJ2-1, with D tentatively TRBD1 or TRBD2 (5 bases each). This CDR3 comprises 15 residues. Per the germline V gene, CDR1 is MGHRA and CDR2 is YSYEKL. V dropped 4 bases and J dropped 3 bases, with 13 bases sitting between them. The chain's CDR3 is CASSRSGPSYNEQFF. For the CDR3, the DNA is TGCGCCAGCAGCCGCTCGGGACCTAGCTACAATGAGCAGTTCTTC.

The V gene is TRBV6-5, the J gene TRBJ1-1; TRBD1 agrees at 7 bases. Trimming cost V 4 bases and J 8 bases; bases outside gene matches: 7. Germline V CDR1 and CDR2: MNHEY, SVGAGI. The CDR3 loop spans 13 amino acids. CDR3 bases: TGTGCCAGCAGTTGGAATATCAGGGGGGAAGCTTTCTTT. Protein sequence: CASSWNIRGEAFF.

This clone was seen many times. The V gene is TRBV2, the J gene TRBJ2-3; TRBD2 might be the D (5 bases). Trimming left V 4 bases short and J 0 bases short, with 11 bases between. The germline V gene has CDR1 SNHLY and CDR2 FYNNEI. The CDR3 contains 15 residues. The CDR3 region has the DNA TGTGCCAGCAGTGGAAGGACTCCTAGCACAGATACGCAGTATTTT. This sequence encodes CASSGRTPSTDTQYF.

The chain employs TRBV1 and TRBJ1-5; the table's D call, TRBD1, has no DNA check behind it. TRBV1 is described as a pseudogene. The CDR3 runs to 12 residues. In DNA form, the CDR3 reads TGCACCAGCGAGGGGGTGGTTCAGCCCCAGCATTTT. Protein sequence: CTSEGVVQPQHF.

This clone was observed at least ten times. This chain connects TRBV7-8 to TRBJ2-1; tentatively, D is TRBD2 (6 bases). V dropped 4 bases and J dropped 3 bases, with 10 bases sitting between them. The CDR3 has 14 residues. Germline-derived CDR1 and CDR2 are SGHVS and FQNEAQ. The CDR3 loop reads CASSSRDFYNEQFF. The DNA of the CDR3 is TGTGCCAGCAGCTCCCGGGACTTCTACAATGAGCAGTTCTTC.

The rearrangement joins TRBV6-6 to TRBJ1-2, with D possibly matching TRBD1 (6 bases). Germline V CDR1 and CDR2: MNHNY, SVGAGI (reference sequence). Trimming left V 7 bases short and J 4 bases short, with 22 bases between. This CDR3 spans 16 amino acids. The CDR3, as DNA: TGTGCCAGCACCGAACAGGGCCACGAAAACCCCTATGGCTACACCTTC. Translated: CASTEQGHENPYGYTF.

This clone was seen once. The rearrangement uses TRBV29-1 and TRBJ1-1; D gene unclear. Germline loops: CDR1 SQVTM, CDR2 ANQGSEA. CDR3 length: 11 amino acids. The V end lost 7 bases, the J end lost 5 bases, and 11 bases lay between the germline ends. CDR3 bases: TGCAGCGCCTCCACGTGGACTGAAGCTTTCTTT. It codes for CSASTWTEAFF.

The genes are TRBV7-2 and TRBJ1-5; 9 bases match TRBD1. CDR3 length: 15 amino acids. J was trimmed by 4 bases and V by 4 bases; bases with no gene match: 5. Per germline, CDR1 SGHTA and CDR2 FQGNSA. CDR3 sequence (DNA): TGTGCCAGCAGCTCCGACAGGGGGATAAATCAGCCCCAGCATTTT. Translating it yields CASSSDRGINQPQHF.

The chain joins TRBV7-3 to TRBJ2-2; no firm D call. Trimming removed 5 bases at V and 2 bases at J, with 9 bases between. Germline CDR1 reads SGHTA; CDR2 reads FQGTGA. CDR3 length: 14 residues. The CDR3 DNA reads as TGTGCCAGCAGCGACCCGACAAACACCGGGGAGCTGTTTTTT. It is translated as CASSDPTNTGELFF.

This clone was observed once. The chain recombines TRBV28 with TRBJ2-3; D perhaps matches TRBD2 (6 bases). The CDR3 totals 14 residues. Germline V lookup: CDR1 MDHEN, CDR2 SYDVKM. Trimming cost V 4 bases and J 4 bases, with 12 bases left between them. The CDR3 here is CASSSRRAPDTQYF. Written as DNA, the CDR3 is TGTGCCAGCAGTTCCCGGAGGGCCCCAGATACGCAGTATTTT.

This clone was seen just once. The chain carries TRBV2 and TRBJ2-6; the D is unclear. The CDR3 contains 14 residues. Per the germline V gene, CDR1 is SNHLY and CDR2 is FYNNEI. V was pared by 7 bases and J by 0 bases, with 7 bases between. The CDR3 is CASNLGSGANVLTF. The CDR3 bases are TGTGCCAGCAACCTCGGCTCTGGGGCCAACGTCCTGACTTTC. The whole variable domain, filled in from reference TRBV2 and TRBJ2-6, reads EPEVTQTPSHQVTQMGQEVILRCVPISNHLYFYWYRQILGQKVEFLVSFYNNEISEKSEIFDDQFSVERPDGSNFTLKIRSTKLEDSAMYFCASNLGSGANVLTFGAGSRLTVL.

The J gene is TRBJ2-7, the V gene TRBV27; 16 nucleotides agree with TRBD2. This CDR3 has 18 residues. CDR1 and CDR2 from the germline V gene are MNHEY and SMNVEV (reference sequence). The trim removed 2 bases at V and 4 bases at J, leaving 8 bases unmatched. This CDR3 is CASSLRPGLAGGEYEQYF. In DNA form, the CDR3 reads TGTGCCAGCAGTTTAAGGCCGGGACTAGCGGGAGGGGAGTACGAGCAGTACTTC.

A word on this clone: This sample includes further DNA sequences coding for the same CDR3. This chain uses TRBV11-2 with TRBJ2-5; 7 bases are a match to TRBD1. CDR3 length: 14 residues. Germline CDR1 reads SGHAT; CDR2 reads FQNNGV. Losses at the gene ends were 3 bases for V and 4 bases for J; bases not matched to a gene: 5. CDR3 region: CASSFRGSGETQYF. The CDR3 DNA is TGTGCCAGCAGCTTCAGGGGGTCGGGAGAGACCCAGTACTTC.

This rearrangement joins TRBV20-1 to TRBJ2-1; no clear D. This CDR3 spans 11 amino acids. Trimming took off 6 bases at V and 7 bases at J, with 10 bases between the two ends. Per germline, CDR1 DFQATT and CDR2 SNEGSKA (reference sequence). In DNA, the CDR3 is TGCAGTGCACGGTCCCGAAATGAGCAGTTCTTC. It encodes CSARSRNEQFF.

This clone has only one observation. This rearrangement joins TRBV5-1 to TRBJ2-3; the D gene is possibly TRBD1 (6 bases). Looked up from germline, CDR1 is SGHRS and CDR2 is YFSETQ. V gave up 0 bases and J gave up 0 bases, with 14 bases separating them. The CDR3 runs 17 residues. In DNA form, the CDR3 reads TGCGCCAGCAGCTTGGCCACAGGGCAGTATAGCACAGATACGCAGTATTTT. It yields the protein CASSLATGQYSTDTQYF.

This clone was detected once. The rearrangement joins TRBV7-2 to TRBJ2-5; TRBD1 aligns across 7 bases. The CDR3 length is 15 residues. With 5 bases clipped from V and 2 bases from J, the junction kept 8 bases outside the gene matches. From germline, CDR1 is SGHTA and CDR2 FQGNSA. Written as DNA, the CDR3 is TGTGCCAGCAGCGACCAGGGGGTAGGGCAAGAGACCCAGTACTTC. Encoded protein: CASSDQGVGQETQYF.

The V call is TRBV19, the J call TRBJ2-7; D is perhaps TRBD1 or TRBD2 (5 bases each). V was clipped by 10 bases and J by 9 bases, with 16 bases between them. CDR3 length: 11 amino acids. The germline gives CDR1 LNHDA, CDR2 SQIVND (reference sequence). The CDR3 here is CATSRRGLQYF. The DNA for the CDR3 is TGTGCCACCTCGCGACGGGGCTTGCAGTACTTC.

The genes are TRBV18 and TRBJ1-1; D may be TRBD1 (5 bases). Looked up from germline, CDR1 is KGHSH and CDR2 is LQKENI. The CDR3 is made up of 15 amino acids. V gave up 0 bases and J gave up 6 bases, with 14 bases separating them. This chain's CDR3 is CASSPPSRGGAEAFF. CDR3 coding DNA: TGTGCCAGCTCACCACCAAGCCGGGGGGGGGCTGAAGCTTTCTTT.

In DNA form, the CDR3 reads TGTGCCACCAGCAGAGGGACAGGAGGCTTTCCAACTAATGAAAAACTGTTTTTT. This translates into CATSRGTGGFPTNEKLFF. V usage is TRBV15 and J usage is TRBJ1-4; TRBD1 aligns across 7 bases. After removal of 1 base from V and 0 bases from J, the junction contained 8 bases not matched to a gene. The CDR3 has 18 amino acids. Germline values: CDR1 LNHNV, CDR2 YYDKDF (reference sequence). Full variable domain (remainder filled in from reference TRBV15 and TRBJ1-4): DAMVIQNPRYQVTQFGKPVTLSCSQTLNHNVMYWYQQKSSQAPKLLFHYYDKDFNNEADTPDNFQSRRPNTSFCFLDIRSPGLGDTAMYLCATSRGTGGFPTNEKLFFGSGTQLSVL.

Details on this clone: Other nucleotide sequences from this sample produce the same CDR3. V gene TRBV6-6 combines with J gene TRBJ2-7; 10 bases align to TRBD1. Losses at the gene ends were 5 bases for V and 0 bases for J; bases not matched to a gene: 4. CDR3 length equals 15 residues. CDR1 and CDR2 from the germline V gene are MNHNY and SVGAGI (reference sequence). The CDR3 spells CASSPRDRGSYEQYF. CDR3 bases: TGTGCCAGCAGTCCCCGGGACAGGGGCTCCTACGAGCAGTACTTC.

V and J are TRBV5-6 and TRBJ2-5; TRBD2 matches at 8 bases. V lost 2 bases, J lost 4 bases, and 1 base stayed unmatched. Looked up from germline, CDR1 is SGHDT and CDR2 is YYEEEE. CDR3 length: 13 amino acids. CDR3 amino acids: CASSFGGAETQYF. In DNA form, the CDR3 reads TGTGCCAGCAGCTTCGGGGGGGCAGAGACCCAGTACTTC.

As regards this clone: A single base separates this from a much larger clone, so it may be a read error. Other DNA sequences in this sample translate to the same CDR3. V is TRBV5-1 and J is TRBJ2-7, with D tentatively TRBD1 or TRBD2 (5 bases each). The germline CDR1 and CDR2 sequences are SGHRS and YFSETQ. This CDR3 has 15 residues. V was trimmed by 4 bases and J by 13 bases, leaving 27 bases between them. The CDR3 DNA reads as TGCGCCAGCAGCCCATTCCGGGGACGGTGGGAAGGGCAATACTTC. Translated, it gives CASSPFRGRWEGQYF.

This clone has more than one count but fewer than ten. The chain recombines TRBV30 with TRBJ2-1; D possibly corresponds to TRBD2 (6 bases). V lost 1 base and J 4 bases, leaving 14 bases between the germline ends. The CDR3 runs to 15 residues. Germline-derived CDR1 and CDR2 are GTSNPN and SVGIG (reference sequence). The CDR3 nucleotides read TGTGCCTGGAGTGGGAGGGGCGGCCGATACAATGAGCAGTTCTTC. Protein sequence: CAWSGRGGRYNEQFF.

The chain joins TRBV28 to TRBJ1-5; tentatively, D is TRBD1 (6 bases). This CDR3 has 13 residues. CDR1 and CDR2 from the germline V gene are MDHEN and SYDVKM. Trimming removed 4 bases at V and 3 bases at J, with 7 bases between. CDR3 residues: CASSWDINQPQHF. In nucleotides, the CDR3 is TGTGCCAGCAGTTGGGACATCAATCAGCCCCAGCATTTT.

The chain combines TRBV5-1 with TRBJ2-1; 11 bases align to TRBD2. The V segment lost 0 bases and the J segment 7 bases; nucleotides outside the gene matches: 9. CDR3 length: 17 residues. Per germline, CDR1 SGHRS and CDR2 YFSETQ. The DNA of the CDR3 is TGCGCCAGCAGCTTGGGGCTAGCGGGAGGCTGGAGGAATGAGCAGTTCTTC. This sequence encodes CASSLGLAGGWRNEQFF.

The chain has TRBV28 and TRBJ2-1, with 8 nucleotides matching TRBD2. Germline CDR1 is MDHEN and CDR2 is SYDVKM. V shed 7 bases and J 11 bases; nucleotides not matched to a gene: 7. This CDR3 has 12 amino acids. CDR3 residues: CASTTSGSKQFF. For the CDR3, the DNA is TGTGCCAGCACCACGAGCGGGAGTAAGCAGTTCTTC.